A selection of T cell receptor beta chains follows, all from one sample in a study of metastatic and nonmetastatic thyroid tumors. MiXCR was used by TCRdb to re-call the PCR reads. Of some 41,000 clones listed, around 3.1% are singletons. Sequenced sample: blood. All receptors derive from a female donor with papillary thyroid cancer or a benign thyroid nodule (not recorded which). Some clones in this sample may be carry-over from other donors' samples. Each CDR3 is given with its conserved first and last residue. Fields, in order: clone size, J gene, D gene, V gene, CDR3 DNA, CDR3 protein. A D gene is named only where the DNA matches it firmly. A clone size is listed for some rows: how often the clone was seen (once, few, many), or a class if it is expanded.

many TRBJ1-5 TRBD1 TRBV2 TGTGCCAGCGCCGAAAACAGGGGCGGTCAGCCCCAGCATTTT CASAENRGGQPQHF
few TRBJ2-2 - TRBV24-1 TGTGCCACCAGTGACCCCCGGGGGGCAGGGGACACCGGGGAGCTGTTTTTT CATSDPRGAGDTGELFF
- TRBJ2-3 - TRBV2 TGTGCCAGCCTGGATAGCGAGGCAGATACGCAGTATTTT CASLDSEADTQYF
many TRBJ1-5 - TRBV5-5 TGTGCCAGCAGCTTGGACAGGGCAAAGGAGCAGCCCCAGCATTTT CASSLDRAKEQPQHF
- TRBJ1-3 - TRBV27 TGTGCCAGCAGTTTATCCCGGGCCTCTGGAAACATCATATATTTT CASSLSRASGNIIYF
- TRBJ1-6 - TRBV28 TGTGCCACCGTGGGGGGTAATTCACCCCTCCACTTT CATVGGNSPLHF
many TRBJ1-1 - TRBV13 TGTGCCAGCAGCTTAGCGGCCGGTATTCTGAACACTGAAGCTTTCTTT CASSLAAGILNTEAFF
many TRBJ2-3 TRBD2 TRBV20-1 TGCAGTGCTAGAGATCGGTTCGGGAGGGTTGGCAGAGATACGCAGTATTTT CSARDRFGRVGRDTQYF
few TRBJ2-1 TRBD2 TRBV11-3 TGTGCCAGCAGCTCGCTTGGGTCTAGCGGCCCACCCGATGAGCAGTTCTTC CASSSLGSSGPPDEQFF
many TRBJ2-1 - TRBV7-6 TGTGCCAGCAGCCTATCCGGGACTCAAAATGAACAGTTCTTC CASSLSGTQNEQFF
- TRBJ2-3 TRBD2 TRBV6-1 TGTGCCACAGGGACTAGCGGGAATTCCCGCACAGATACGCAGTATTTT CATGTSGNSRTDTQYF
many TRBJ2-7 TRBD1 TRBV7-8 TGTGCCAGCAGCTCATTGACAGGGGGCTCTTACGAGCAGTACTTC CASSSLTGGSYEQYF
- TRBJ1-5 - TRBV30 TGTGCCTGGAGTGTACCGGCCGCCGGTTCCAATCGGCCCCAGCATTTT CAWSVPAAGSNRPQHF
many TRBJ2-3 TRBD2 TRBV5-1 TGCGCCAGCAGCTCAACGACTAGCGGGAGTACAGATACGCAGTATTTT CASSSTTSGSTDTQYF
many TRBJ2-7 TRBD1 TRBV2 TGTGCCAGCAACGAACAGGGGGGCTCCTGGGAGCAGTACTTC CASNEQGGSWEQYF
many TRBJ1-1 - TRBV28 TGTGCCAGCAGTTTAGGTGGCAGAATGAACACTGAAGCTTTCTTT CASSLGGRMNTEAFF